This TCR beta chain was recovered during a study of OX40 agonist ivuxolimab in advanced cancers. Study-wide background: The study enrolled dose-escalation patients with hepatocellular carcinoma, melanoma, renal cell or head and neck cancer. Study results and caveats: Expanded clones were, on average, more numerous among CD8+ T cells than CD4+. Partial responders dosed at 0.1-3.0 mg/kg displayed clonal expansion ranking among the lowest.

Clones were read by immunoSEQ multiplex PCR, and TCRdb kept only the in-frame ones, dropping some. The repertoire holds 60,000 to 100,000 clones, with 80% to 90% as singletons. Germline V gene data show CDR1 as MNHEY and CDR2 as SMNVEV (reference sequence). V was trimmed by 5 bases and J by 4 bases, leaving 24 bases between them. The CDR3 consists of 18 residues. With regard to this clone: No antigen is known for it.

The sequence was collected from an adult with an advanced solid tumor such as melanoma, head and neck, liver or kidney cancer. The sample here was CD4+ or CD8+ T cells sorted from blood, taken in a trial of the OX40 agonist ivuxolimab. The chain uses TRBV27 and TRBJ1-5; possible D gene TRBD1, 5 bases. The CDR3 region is CASSPTRPAAGSNQPQHF. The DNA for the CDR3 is TGTGCCAGCAGTCCCACGCGGCCAGCGGCAGGGTCAAATCAGCCCCAGCATTTT.